This TCR beta chain was found in a study of T cells in Graves' hyperthyroidism and ophthalmopathy. Those with hyperthyroidism were 18 to 65 years old, newly diagnosed, and ill for under 2 months. The blood sample predates any ophthalmopathy symptoms, coming from first hyperthyroidism diagnosis. Fresh peripheral blood, 8 to 10 ml of it, supplied the PBMCs. Using RNA transcripts as the source, TCR beta CDR3 regions were amplified. HTBI primers were used for first-round RT-PCR of the TCR CDR3. TCRdb reprocessed the multiplex PCR reads via MiXCR and lists one record per CDR3 protein. The table records a few hundred thousand distinct CDR3 sequences, roughly 14% of them present only once. This clonotype was recorded many times. The sequence came from a man in his thirties or forties with Graves' hyperthyroidism that later progressed to Graves' ophthalmopathy. The specimen sequenced was blood.

CDR3 residues: CASGRNDNEQFF. CDR3 bases: TGTGCCAGCGGGAGAAACGACAATGAGCAGTTCTTC. The rearrangement joins TRBV2 to TRBJ2-1; D might be TRBD2 (5 bases). This CDR3 comprises 12 residues. V shed 8 bases and J shed 5 bases, with 10 bases lying between them. CDR1 SNHLY and CDR2 FYNNEI come from the germline V gene. The complete variable domain, with remaining parts taken from reference TRBV2 and TRBJ2-1, reads EPEVTQTPSHQVTQMGQEVILRCVPISNHLYFYWYRQILGQKVEFLVSFYNNEISEKSEIFDDQFSVERPDGSNFTLKIRSTKLEDSAMYFCASGRNDNEQFFGPGTRLTVL.